This T cell receptor beta chain was recorded in a study of tumour-infiltrating T cells in Burkitt lymphoma (dated by TCRdb to 2020 to 2021). Regarding the complete study: Clinical outcome was correlated with TCR repertoire data, and overall and progression-free survival were found to be predicted by productive clonality independently of established prognosticators, including age at diagnosis.

At the junction V is shortened by 5 bases and J by 6 bases, with 15 bases in between. From its cysteine to its phenylalanine, the CDR3 spans 14 amino acids. Only CDR3 DNA remains: 42 bases, in frame from the first base. From the germline V gene (reference sequence), CDR1 is SEHNR and CDR2 is FQNEAQ. About this clone: There is no known antigen for this receptor. Base qualities are not provided; no much larger clone lies one nucleotide away.

The library was built by means of the immunoSEQ multiplex PCR assay. Held by TCRdb, this immuneACCESS table contains in-frame sequences only and omits some clones. Under half of the omission traces to an unresolved V gene where checked; the cause of the rest is unknown. The sample table contains 14,000 or so clones; only one count was recorded for approximately 28% of them. The ten largest account for under 7.5% of the sample. The rearrangement joined TRBV7-9 to TRBJ2-3, with the identity of the D gene unclear. Sequenced sample: tumor tissue. This receptor was obtained from a human donor with diffuse large B-cell lymphoma. The CDR3 reads as follows: CASSPHEFLDTQYF. The nucleotide sequence reads as follows: TGTGCCAGCAGCCCCCATGAATTTTTGGATACGCAGTATTTT.